These T cell receptor beta chains were read from a single sample in a study of cytomegalovirus exposure and HLA in healthy donors. Here immunoSEQ multiplex PCR was the method, and the copy in TCRdb shows in-frame clones only, minus some. The sample holds some 130,000 clones; 78% are singletons and the top ten take around 1.9%. Sample: PBMCs. The receptors originated from a woman between 35 and 50 years old in good health and CMV-seronegative. CDR3s include the opening cysteine and the closing phenylalanine or tryptophan. The order of the fields is J gene, D gene, V gene, clone size, CDR3 DNA, CDR3 protein. The D gene is left open where the match is weak. Only part of the rows carry a size: once, few, many, or a class if the clone is expanded.

>TRBJ2-1|NA|TRBV5-1|NA
TGCGCCAGCAGCTTGGAGTCTAGTCGTAGTGAGCAGTTCTTC
CASSLESSRSEQFF
>TRBJ1-1|NA|TRBV2|NA
TGTGCCAGCAGTGAACAGGGCAGGTCTCTTGAAGCTTTCTTT
CASSEQGRSLEAFF
>TRBJ1-5|NA|TRBV5-1|NA
TGCGCCAGCAGCTCATCAGGGGAGAGCAATCAGCCCCAGCATTTT
CASSSSGESNQPQHF
>TRBJ2-7|NA|TRBV7-8|once
TGTGCCAGCAGCTTACTAACAGGGACCGGCTACGAGCAGTACTTC
CASSLLTGTGYEQYF
>TRBJ2-3|NA|TRBV18|NA
TGTGCCAGCTCACCACTAGCGGGCACAGATACGCAGTATTTT
CASSPLAGTDTQYF
>TRBJ1-2|TRBD1|TRBV4-2|few
TGTGCCAGCAGCCAGGCGGACAGGGGCTATGGCTACACCTTC
CASSQADRGYGYTF
>TRBJ2-7|TRBD2|TRBV13|NA
TGTGCCAGCAGCCAAAACGGGGGTGGGAGGGTATACGAGCAGTACTTC
CASSQNGGGRVYEQYF
>TRBJ1-3|NA|TRBV30|NA
TGTGCCTGGAGTGTAGGGGGACTAGGGGCGCCTGGAAACACCATATATTTT
CAWSVGGLGAPGNTIYF
>TRBJ2-1|NA|TRBV30|NA
TGTGCCGTCCGCGGGGGCCTAACGGTCAATGAGCAGTTCTTC
CAVRGGLTVNEQFF
>TRBJ2-3|TRBD1|TRBV19|NA
TGTGCCAGTAGTACCCGACAGGGGGTACACACAGATACGCAGTATTTT
CASSTRQGVHTDTQYF
>TRBJ2-7|TRBD2|TRBV11-2|NA
TGTGCCAGCAGCTTTGAGGCGGGAGGGCCGCACGAGCAGTACTTC
CASSFEAGGPHEQYF
>TRBJ2-3|TRBD2|TRBV5-1|NA
TGCGCCAGCAGCTTGGTGCCTAGCGGTTGGACAGATACGCAGTATTTT
CASSLVPSGWTDTQYF
>TRBJ1-5|NA|TRBV30|once
TGTGCCTGGAGCGTTGGACTGTTCCCAAGTAGCAATCAGCCCCAGCATTTT
CAWSVGLFPSSNQPQHF
>TRBJ2-1|TRBD2|TRBV25-1|NA
TGTGCCAGCGGTACTAGCGGGCCTAACAATGAGCAGTTCTTC
CASGTSGPNNEQFF
>TRBJ2-7|NA|TRBV6-5|once
TGTGCCAGCAGTTACAGCAGGGCAAATCCCTACGAGCAGTACTTC
CASSYSRANPYEQYF
>TRBJ1-2|NA|TRBV11-2|NA
TGTGCCAGCAGCCTCGACAGCTATGGCTACACCTTC
CASSLDSYGYTF
>TRBJ1-2|NA|TRBV30|NA
TGTGCCTGGACAAGCAACTATGGCTACACCTTC
CAWTSNYGYTF
>TRBJ1-3|NA|TRBV27|NA
TGTGCCAGCAGCCGTGGGGGGTTTGGAAACACCATATATTTT
CASSRGGFGNTIYF
>TRBJ1-2|TRBD1|TRBV28|NA
TGTGCCAGCAGTCAGGACAGGGTTTCTTCGCGCGGCTACACCTTC
CASSQDRVSSRGYTF
>TRBJ2-7|NA|TRBV6-1|NA
TGTGCCAGCAGGAGCGACTCCTACGAGCAGTACTTC
CASRSDSYEQYF
>TRBJ1-3|NA|TRBV9|NA
TGTGCCAGCAGCGTAGCTACAGCCTTCTCTGGAAACACCATATATTTT
CASSVATAFSGNTIYF
>TRBJ2-5|TRBD2|TRBV25-1|NA
TGTGCCAGCAGTGAAGGGGCGGGGGGGCCTAGAGAGACCCAGTACTTC
CASSEGAGGPRETQYF
>TRBJ2-1|TRBD2|TRBV29-1|NA
TGCAGCGTTGAAGCCGGGGGAGGGCTAGAAGATGAGCAGTTCTTC
CSVEAGGGLEDEQFF
>TRBJ1-1|NA|TRBV4-1|NA
TGCGCCAGCAGCCAAGGTAGAGGGGGGAACACTGAAGCTTTCTTT
CASSQGRGGNTEAFF
>TRBJ1-3|TRBD1|TRBV25-1|NA
TGTGCCAGCAGTGTCTCGGGGACAGGCATCTCTGGAAACACCATATATTTT
CASSVSGTGISGNTIYF
>TRBJ2-7|NA|TRBV29-1|NA
TGCAGCGTCTTGACAGCCCCCGAGCAGTACTTC
CSVLTAPEQYF
>TRBJ1-6|NA|TRBV5-1|NA
TGCGCCAGCAGCTTGGGAGGGGGGGATTCACCCCTCCACTTT
CASSLGGGDSPLHF
>TRBJ2-4|NA|TRBV25-1|NA
TGTGCCAGCAGTGGAAGCCCCATGGACAGTCAGTACTTC
CASSGSPMDSQYF
>TRBJ2-3|TRBD1|TRBV7-3|NA
TGTGCCAGCAGCTGGGGACAGGGGGACACAGATACGCAGTATTTT
CASSWGQGDTDTQYF
>TRBJ1-1|TRBD1|TRBV10-3|NA
TGTGCCATCATGGGACAGGGGAACACTGAAGCTTTCTTT
CAIMGQGNTEAFF
>TRBJ2-7|NA|TRBV27|once
TGTGCCAGCAGCCCGGAAGGGGACTTTTCCCCCTACGAGCAGTACTTC
CASSPEGDFSPYEQYF
>TRBJ2-3|TRBD1|TRBV5-6|NA
TGTGCCAGCAGCTTGGAAACAGGGGAAAAGGTGGATACGCAGTATTTT
CASSLETGEKVDTQYF
>TRBJ1-5|TRBD1|TRBV29-1|few
TGCAGCGTCCAGACAGGGAGAGATCAGCCCCAGCATTTT
CSVQTGRDQPQHF
>TRBJ1-1|NA|TRBV27|few
TGTGCCAGCAGTTCTTTGGGGACACGGATCTTTATGAACACTGAAGCTTTCTTT
CASSSLGTRIFMNTEAFF
>TRBJ2-5|TRBD1|TRBV7-6|NA
TGTGCCAGCAGCTCGACAGGGTGGGAGGAGACCCAGTACTTC
CASSSTGWEETQYF
>TRBJ1-2|TRBD1|TRBV19|NA
TGTGCCAGTAGTCCCCTGGAGGAGGGGGCGCGAGGCTACACCTTC
CASSPLEEGARGYTF
>TRBJ2-7|TRBD1|TRBV10-3|NA
TGTGCCATCAGTGAATCCGGGACAGGGATGCCCTACGAGCAGTACTTC
CAISESGTGMPYEQYF
>TRBJ1-1|NA|TRBV14|NA
TGTGCCAGCGTAGAAGGGGCAGGGCTGAACACTGAAGCTTTCTTT
CASVEGAGLNTEAFF
>TRBJ2-7|TRBD1|TRBV28|NA
TGTGCCAGCAGCCCTGGGACAGTAGCCTACGAGCAGTACTTC
CASSPGTVAYEQYF
>TRBJ2-7|TRBD2|TRBV7-9|NA
TGTTCCACCACGGGGGGACTCAGCTACGAGCAGTACTTC
CSTTGGLSYEQYF
>TRBJ1-4|TRBD1|TRBV9|NA
TGTGCCAGCAGCGAGACAGGGGGAACTAATGAAAAACTGTTTTTT
CASSETGGTNEKLFF
>TRBJ2-5|NA|TRBV21-1|few
TGTGCCAGCGGGGAATCCGGGACAGGGAAGACCCAGTACTTC
CASGESGTGKTQYF
>TRBJ2-7|TRBD2|TRBV19|NA
TGTGCCAGCAGTAAGACTAGCGGGACCAAAGTCCACGAGCAGTACTTC
CASSKTSGTKVHEQYF
>TRBJ2-1|TRBD2|TRBV7-2|NA
TGTGCCAGCAGCTTAAAAGCGGGGAATGAGCAGTTCTTC
CASSLKAGNEQFF
>TRBJ1-2|TRBD1|TRBV28|NA
TGTGCCAGCAGTCCGATTCCGGGACAGGGGGATGACTATGGCTACACCTTC
CASSPIPGQGDDYGYTF
>TRBJ2-3|NA|TRBV27|NA
TGTGCCAGCAGTCGGTACGATACGCAGTATTTT
CASSRYDTQYF
>TRBJ2-7|NA|TRBV11-2|NA
TGTGCCAGCAGCCGTGTGACAGCGACCTACGAGCAGTACTTC
CASSRVTATYEQYF
>TRBJ2-7|TRBD1|TRBV5-1|NA
TGCGCCAGCAGCTTGGCTTTCAGGGGGCCGGACGAGCAGTACTTC
CASSLAFRGPDEQYF
>TRBJ2-2|NA|TRBV5-1|NA
TGCGCCAGCAGCTTGGCCCCAAACACCGGGGAGCTGTTTTTT
CASSLAPNTGELFF
>TRBJ1-1|TRBD1|TRBV19|NA
TGTGCCAGTAGTGAGGGGGCTGGCACTGAAGCTTTCTTT
CASSEGAGTEAFF
>TRBJ1-5|NA|TRBV6-6|NA
TGTGCCAGCAGTTACTCGTTAGGGGCAAGGCAGCCCCAGCATTTT
CASSYSLGARQPQHF
>TRBJ1-5|NA|TRBV27|NA
TGTGCCAGCAGGGACGGGATTGATCAGCCCCAGCATTTT
CASRDGIDQPQHF